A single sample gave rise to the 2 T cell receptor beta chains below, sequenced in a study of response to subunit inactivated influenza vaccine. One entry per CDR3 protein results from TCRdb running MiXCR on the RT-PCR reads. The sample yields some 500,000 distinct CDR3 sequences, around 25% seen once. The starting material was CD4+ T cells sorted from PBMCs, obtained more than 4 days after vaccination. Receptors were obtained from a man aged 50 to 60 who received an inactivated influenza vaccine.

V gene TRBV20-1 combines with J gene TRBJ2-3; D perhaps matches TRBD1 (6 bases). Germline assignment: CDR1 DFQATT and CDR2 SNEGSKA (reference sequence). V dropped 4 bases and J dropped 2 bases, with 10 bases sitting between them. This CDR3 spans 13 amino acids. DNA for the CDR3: TGCAGTGCTAAGGACAGTTACACAGATACGCAGTATTTT. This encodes CSAKDSYTDTQYF.

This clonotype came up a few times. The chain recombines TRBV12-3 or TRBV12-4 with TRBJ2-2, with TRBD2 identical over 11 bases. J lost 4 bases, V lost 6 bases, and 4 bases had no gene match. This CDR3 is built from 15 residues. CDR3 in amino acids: CASRPGTSGTGELFF. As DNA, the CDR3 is TGTGCCAGCAGGCCCGGGACTAGCGGCACCGGGGAGCTGTTTTTT.